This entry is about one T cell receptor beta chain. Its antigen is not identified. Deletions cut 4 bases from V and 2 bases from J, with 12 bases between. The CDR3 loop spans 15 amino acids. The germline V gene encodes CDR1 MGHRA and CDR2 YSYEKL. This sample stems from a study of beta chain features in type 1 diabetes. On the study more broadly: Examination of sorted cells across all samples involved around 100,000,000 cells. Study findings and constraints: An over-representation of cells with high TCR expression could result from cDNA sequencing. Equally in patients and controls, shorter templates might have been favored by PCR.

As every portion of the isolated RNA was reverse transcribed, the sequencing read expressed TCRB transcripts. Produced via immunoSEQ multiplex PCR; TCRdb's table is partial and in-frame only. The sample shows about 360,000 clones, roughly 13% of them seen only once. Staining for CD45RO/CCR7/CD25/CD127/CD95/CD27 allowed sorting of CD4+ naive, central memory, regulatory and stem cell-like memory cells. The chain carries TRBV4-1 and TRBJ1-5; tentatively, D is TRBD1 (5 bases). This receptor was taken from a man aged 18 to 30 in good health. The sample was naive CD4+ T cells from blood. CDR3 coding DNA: TGCGCCAGCAGCCCGGGGGTCGGTGGCAATCAGCCCCAGCATTTT. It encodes CASSPGVGGNQPQHF.